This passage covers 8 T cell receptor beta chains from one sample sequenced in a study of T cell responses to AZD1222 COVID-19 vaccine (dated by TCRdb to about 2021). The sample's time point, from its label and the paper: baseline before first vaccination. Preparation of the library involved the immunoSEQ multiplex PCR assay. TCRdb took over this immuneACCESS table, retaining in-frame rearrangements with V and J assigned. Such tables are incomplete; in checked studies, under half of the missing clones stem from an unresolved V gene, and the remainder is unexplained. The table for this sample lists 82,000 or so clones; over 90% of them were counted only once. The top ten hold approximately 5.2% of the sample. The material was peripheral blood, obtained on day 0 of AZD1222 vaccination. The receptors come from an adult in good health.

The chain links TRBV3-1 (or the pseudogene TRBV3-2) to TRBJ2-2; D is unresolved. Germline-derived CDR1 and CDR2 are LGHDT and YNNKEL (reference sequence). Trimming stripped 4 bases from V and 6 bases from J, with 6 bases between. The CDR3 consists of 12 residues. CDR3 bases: TGTGCCAGCAGCCCCGGTGCCGGGGAGCTGTTTTTT. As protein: CASSPGAGELFF.

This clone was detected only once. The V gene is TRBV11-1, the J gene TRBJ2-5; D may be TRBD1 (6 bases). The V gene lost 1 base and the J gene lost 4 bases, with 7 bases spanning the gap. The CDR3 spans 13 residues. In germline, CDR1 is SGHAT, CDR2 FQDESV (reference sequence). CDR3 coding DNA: TGTGCCAGCAGCTTAGGCAGGGGAGAGACCCAGTACTTC. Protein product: CASSLGRGETQYF.

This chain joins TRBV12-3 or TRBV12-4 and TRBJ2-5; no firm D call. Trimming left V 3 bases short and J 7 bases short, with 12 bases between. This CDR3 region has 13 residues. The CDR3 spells CASSFGLVATQYF. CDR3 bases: TGTGCCAGCAGTTTCGGCCTAGTGGCGACCCAGTACTTC.

The CDR3 DNA follows: TGTGCCAGCAGCCAATCAGGAGGGGGCGGTCGCACTGAAGCTTTCTTT. Translation: CASSQSGGGGRTEAFF. The chain employs TRBV3-1 (or the pseudogene TRBV3-2) and TRBJ1-1, with 7 bases aligning to TRBD1. V shed 2 bases and J 4 bases; nucleotides not matched to a gene: 10. The germline V gene has CDR1 LGHDT and CDR2 YNNKEL (reference sequence). This CDR3 has 16 amino acids.

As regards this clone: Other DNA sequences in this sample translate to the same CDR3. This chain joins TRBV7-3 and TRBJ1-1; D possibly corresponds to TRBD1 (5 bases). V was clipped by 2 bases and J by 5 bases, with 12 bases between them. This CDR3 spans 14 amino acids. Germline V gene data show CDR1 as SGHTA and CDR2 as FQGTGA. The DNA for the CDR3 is TGTGCCAGCAGCTTAGGGGGAGGCTCAACTGAAGCTTTCTTT. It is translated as CASSLGGGSTEAFF.

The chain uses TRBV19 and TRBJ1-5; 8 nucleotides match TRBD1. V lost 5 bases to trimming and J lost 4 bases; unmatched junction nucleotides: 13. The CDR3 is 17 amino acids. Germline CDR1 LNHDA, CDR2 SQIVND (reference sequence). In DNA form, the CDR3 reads TGTGCCAGTAGTTGGGACAGGACACTACAACGGAATCAGCCCCAGCATTTT. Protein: CASSWDRTLQRNQPQHF.

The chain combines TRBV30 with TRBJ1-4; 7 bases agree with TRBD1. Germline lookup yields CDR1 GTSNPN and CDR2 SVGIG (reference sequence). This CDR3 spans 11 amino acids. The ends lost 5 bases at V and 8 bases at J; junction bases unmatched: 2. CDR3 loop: CAWDRAEKLFF. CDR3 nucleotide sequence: TGTGCCTGGGACAGGGCGGAAAAACTGTTTTTT.

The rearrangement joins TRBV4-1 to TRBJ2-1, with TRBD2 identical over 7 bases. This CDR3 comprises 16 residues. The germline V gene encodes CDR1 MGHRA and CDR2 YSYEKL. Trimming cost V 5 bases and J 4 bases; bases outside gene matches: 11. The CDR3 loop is CASSGLERGRYNEQFF. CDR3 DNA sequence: TGCGCCAGCAGCGGGCTAGAGCGGGGCCGTTACAATGAGCAGTTCTTC.